The 27 T cell receptor beta chains presented below share a single source sample, sequenced in a study of shared clonotypes between healthy human individuals. Sequencing used immunoSEQ multiplex PCR; TCRdb keeps in-frame clones, though not all of them. The sample has hundreds of thousands of clones, roughly 98% seen once. The naive CD8 fraction comprised CD45RO-negative cells positively selected for CCR7 and excluded terminally differentiated effector memory CD45RA+ cells. The sequencing input was naive CD8+ T cells sorted from blood. The receptors shown here come from a young man in good health.

This chain joins TRBV19 and TRBJ2-7, with TRBD1 matching over 10 bases. CDR1 and CDR2 from the germline V gene are LNHDA and SQIVND (reference sequence). This CDR3 region has 14 residues. The junction had 3 bases not matched to a gene; V was cut back by 3 bases and J by 4 bases. CDR3 sequence: CASSIDRGQYEQYF. Written as DNA, the CDR3 is TGTGCCAGTAGTATCGACAGGGGGCAATACGAGCAGTACTTC.

The gene calls are TRBV7-2 and TRBJ2-7, with D unresolved. V lost 5 bases to trimming and J lost 1 base, with 6 bases between them. Per germline, CDR1 SGHTA and CDR2 FQGNSA. The CDR3 is 12 residues long. In DNA form, the CDR3 reads TGTGCCAGCAGCCCGGTATCCTACGAGCAGTACTTC. Its protein product is CASSPVSYEQYF.

The rearrangement uses TRBV5-4 and TRBJ2-2, with D tentatively TRBD1 or TRBD2 (5 bases each). The CDR3 runs to 15 residues. From germline, CDR1 is SGHNT and CDR2 YYREEE (reference sequence). The germline V and J ends were trimmed by 1 base and 7 bases, with 14 bases remaining between them. In DNA, the CDR3 is TGTGCCAGCAGCTTGCGCAGGGAGCCGGGCGGGGAGCTGTTTTTT. Residues: CASSLRREPGGELFF.

The V call is TRBV5-1, the J call TRBJ2-2; TRBD1 agrees at 8 bases. The CDR3 totals 16 residues. Germline trimming cut 2 bases from V and 5 bases from J; bases unmatched to any gene: 8. Germline V gene data show CDR1 as SGHRS and CDR2 as YFSETQ. CDR3 coding DNA: TGCGCCAGCAGCTTTGCAGGGGGCGCATGGACCGGGGAGCTGTTTTTT. Translated: CASSFAGGAWTGELFF.

The chain combines TRBV2 with TRBJ1-1; D perhaps matches TRBD1 (6 bases). The CDR3 covers 14 residues. Germline CDR1 reads SNHLY; CDR2 reads FYNNEI. The V and J ends lost 11 bases and 5 bases respectively, with 21 bases between them. The CDR3 protein is CARKQGTGITEAFF. In DNA form, the CDR3 reads TGTGCCCGGAAACAGGGCACCGGGATTACTGAAGCTTTCTTT.

The chain has TRBV7-6 and TRBJ2-7; D may match TRBD1 or TRBD2 (5 bases each). CDR3 size: 16 residues. Deletions cut 5 bases from V and 6 bases from J, with 23 bases between. CDR1 is SGHVS and CDR2 is FNYEAQ in the germline V gene. As DNA, the CDR3 is TGTGCCAGCAGCCCCGCACCCTGGACTGGCACAGGCGAGCAGTACTTC. Translating it yields CASSPAPWTGTGEQYF.

The chain links TRBV11-2 to TRBJ2-5, with D maybe TRBD1 (5 bases). Germline V gene sequence: CDR1 SGHAT, CDR2 FQNNGV. V was cut by 1 base and J by 2 bases, with 11 bases left in between. The CDR3 has 15 residues. This chain's CDR3 is CASSLVGRVQETQYF. The CDR3 region has the DNA TGTGCCAGCAGCTTAGTCGGCAGGGTACAAGAGACCCAGTACTTC.

This clone was observed once. The rearrangement links TRBV7-3 to TRBJ1-2; D perhaps matches TRBD1 (5 bases). V lost 5 bases and J lost 5, with 18 bases in between. CDR1 and CDR2 from the germline V gene are SGHTA and FQGTGA. The CDR3 covers 15 residues. CDR3 protein: CASSPLPGRKYGYTF. DNA of the CDR3: TGTGCCAGCAGCCCCCTCCCGGGACGGAAGTATGGCTACACCTTC.

The chain combines TRBV2 with TRBJ1-2; 8 nucleotides line up with TRBD1. From germline, CDR1 is SNHLY and CDR2 FYNNEI. Germline trimming cut 0 bases from V and 4 bases from J; bases unmatched to any gene: 7. The length of the CDR3 is 16 residues. The CDR3 DNA follows: TGTGCCAGCAGTGAAGCGCTTACAGGGGGAGGCTATGGCTACACCTTC. It translates to CASSEALTGGGYGYTF.

This rearrangement joins TRBV18 to TRBJ2-2; D unclear. V was pared by 0 bases and J by 4 bases, with 12 bases between. The length of the CDR3 is 16 residues. Germline assignment: CDR1 KGHSH and CDR2 LQKENI. Written as DNA, the CDR3 is TGTGCCAGCTCACCACCTCGATCGCTAGGCACCGGGGAGCTGTTTTTT. Translated: CASSPPRSLGTGELFF.

V usage is TRBV5-4 and J usage is TRBJ2-3; no definite D call. CDR3 length: 16 amino acids. V was trimmed by 0 bases and J by 0 bases, leaving 11 bases between them. Germline lookup yields CDR1 SGHNT and CDR2 YYREEE (reference sequence). The CDR3 bases are TGTGCCAGCAGCTTGGCCTCAAATCCTAGCACAGATACGCAGTATTTT. As protein: CASSLASNPSTDTQYF.

The gene calls are TRBV30 and TRBJ1-2; D unresolved. This CDR3 has 14 amino acids. Trimming removed 4 bases at V and 5 bases at J, with 17 bases between. Germline loops: CDR1 GTSNPN, CDR2 SVGIG (reference sequence). CDR3 loop: CAWTGGVGVYGYTF. For the CDR3, the DNA is TGTGCCTGGACTGGAGGCGTCGGTGTTTATGGCTACACCTTC.

The V call is TRBV7-9, the J call TRBJ1-4, with 8 bases aligning to TRBD1. Trimming removed 4 bases from V and 2 bases from J; junction bases left unmatched: 6. CDR1 is SEHNR, CDR2 FQNEAQ, per germline (reference sequence). The CDR3 is 16 residues long. The chain's CDR3 is CASSSTTGVTNEKLFF. CDR3 bases: TGTGCCAGCAGCTCGACGACAGGGGTCACTAATGAAAAACTGTTTTTT.

The chain combines TRBV5-1 with TRBJ2-1; TRBD1 might be the D (5 bases). Trimming took 0 bases from V and 9 from J, leaving 10 bases between them. The germline gives CDR1 SGHRS, CDR2 YFSETQ. The CDR3 spans 13 residues. This CDR3 reads CASSLEGALEQFF. The DNA for the CDR3 is TGCGCCAGCAGCTTGGAAGGGGCGCTTGAGCAGTTCTTC. The full variable domain, in which reference TRBV5-1 and TRBJ2-1 provide the parts outside the CDR3, is KAGVTQTPRYLIKTRGQQVTLSCSPISGHRSVSWYQQTPGQGLQFLFEYFSETQRNKGNFPGRFSGRQFSNSRSEMNVSTLELGDSALYLCASSLEGALEQFFGPGTRLTVL.

V and J are TRBV7-9 and TRBJ2-4; D assignment may be TRBD1 or TRBD2 (5 bases each). The CDR3 has 14 residues. Trimming took off 6 bases at V and 6 bases at J, with 15 bases between the two ends. Germline loops: CDR1 SEHNR, CDR2 FQNEAQ (reference sequence). DNA of the CDR3: TGTGCCAGCAGGTCGCCGGGACCAGCAAACATTCAGTACTTC. Protein sequence: CASRSPGPANIQYF.

The chain combines TRBV28 with TRBJ2-4, with a weak D call TRBD1 (6 bases). This CDR3 has 18 amino acids. V lost 2 bases and J lost 0, with 17 bases in between. From germline, CDR1 is MDHEN and CDR2 SYDVKM. The CDR3 loop is CASSLRVKGQKAKNIQYF. The DNA for the CDR3 is TGTGCCAGCAGTTTACGCGTGAAGGGACAAAAAGCCAAAAACATTCAGTACTTC.

The rearrangement joins TRBV27 to TRBJ2-4; 10 nucleotides agree with TRBD1. The junction had 3 bases not matched to a gene; V was cut back by 6 bases and J by 7 bases. The CDR3 sequence is 13 residues long. Germline-derived CDR1 and CDR2 are MNHEY and SMNVEV (reference sequence). The DNA of the CDR3 is TGTGCCAGCAGCACGACAGGGGGCAACATTCAGTACTTC. It translates to CASSTTGGNIQYF.

This chain uses TRBV6-1 with TRBJ2-2; 8 nucleotides line up with TRBD1. This CDR3 region has 17 residues. CDR1 and CDR2 (germline): MNHNS, SASEGT. After removal of 4 bases from V and 4 bases from J, the junction contained 11 bases not matched to a gene. CDR3 loop: CASSGLAGQGVTGELFF. CDR3 nucleotides: TGTGCCAGCAGTGGTCTCGCCGGACAGGGTGTCACCGGGGAGCTGTTTTTT.

The gene calls are TRBV9 and TRBJ2-5, with a possible D match to TRBD2 (6 bases). Trimming left V 2 bases short and J 5 bases short, with 16 bases between. The CDR3 runs 15 residues. Germline CDR1 SGDLS, CDR2 YYNGEE. Here the CDR3 reads CASSVGWGDYETQYF. The CDR3, as DNA: TGTGCCAGCAGCGTTGGTTGGGGGGATTACGAGACCCAGTACTTC.

The chain combines TRBV4-3 with TRBJ2-1; 9 positions agree with TRBD2. This CDR3 has 17 residues. From germline, CDR1 is LGHNA and CDR2 YSLEER. J gave up 4 bases and V 0 bases, and 7 bases lay outside the gene matches. CDR3 coding DNA: TGCGCCAGCAGCCAAGAGGTAGCGGGAGAAGCATACAATGAGCAGTTCTTC. Encoded protein: CASSQEVAGEAYNEQFF.

The rearrangement links TRBV19 to TRBJ1-1; D remains unclear. Germline V CDR1 and CDR2: LNHDA, SQIVND (reference sequence). The CDR3 totals 13 residues. V was trimmed by 3 bases and J by 1 base, leaving 6 bases between them. CDR3 sequence reads: CASSIVPNTEAFF. The DNA of the CDR3 is TGTGCCAGTAGTATCGTGCCGAACACTGAAGCTTTCTTT. The whole variable domain, remainder taken from reference TRBV19 and TRBJ1-1, is DGGITQSPKYLFRKEGQNVTLSCEQNLNHDAMYWYRQDPGQGLRLIYYSQIVNDFQKGDIAEGYSVSREKKESFPLTVTSAQKNPTAFYLCASSIVPNTEAFFGQGTRLTVV.

The chain uses TRBV9 and TRBJ2-5; the match to TRBD2 covers 13 bases. V lost 5 bases to trimming and J lost 12 bases; unmatched junction nucleotides: 4. The CDR3 runs to 12 residues. Germline V gene data show CDR1 as SGDLS and CDR2 as YYNGEE. The CDR3 nucleotides are TGTGCCAGCAGGGGACTAGCGGGGCGCAAGTACTTC. Amino acid sequence: CASRGLAGRKYF.

This chain uses TRBV6-5 with TRBJ2-1; no reliable D call. The V gene's germline CDR1 is MNHEY and CDR2 SVGAGI. The CDR3 covers 15 residues. V was trimmed by 0 bases and J by 5 bases, leaving 11 bases between them. The CDR3, as DNA: TGTGCCAGCAGTTACTCAGGGAACAACCACAATGAGCAGTTCTTC. Translation gives CASSYSGNNHNEQFF.

The rearrangement joins TRBV28 to TRBJ2-7, with 16 bases identical to TRBD2. The germline CDR1 and CDR2 sequences are MDHEN and SYDVKM. V shed 8 bases, J shed 9 bases, and the junction held 7 bases outside the gene matches. The CDR3 extends over 14 amino acids. CDR3 amino acids: CASGLGLAGGAQYF. For the CDR3, the DNA is TGTGCCAGCGGCCTGGGACTAGCGGGAGGGGCGCAGTACTTC.

This clone has a single count. The chain is built from TRBV10-1 and TRBJ1-3; D gene uncertain. CDR1 is WNHNN, CDR2 SYGVQD, per germline (reference sequence). This CDR3 has 14 residues. V lost 4 bases, J lost 1 base, and 8 bases lay in between. CDR3 DNA sequence: TGCGCCAGCAGTGTTGGGATTTCTGGAAACACCATATATTTT. Translated, it gives CASSVGISGNTIYF.

In this sample, this clone turned up once. The gene calls are TRBV7-8 and TRBJ1-1, with 8 bases lining up with TRBD1. The CDR3 is made up of 13 amino acids. The V and J ends lost 6 bases and 3 bases, in that order; junction bases with no gene match: 3. CDR1 is SGHVS, CDR2 FQNEAQ, per germline. The CDR3, as DNA: TGTGCCAGCAGATACAGGGGGGACACTGAAGCTTTCTTT. It translates to CASRYRGDTEAFF.

The J gene is TRBJ2-3, the V gene TRBV5-4, with D tentatively TRBD1 (6 bases). The CDR3 is 15 residues long. Germline loops: CDR1 SGHNT, CDR2 YYREEE (reference sequence). The germline V and J ends were trimmed by 0 bases and 0 bases, with 8 bases remaining between them. In nucleotides, the CDR3 is TGTGCCAGCAGCTTGGGGACAGCGAGCACAGATACGCAGTATTTT. Translation gives CASSLGTASTDTQYF.